The TCR beta chain under discussion was sequenced for a study of STAT5B mutations in CD4+ large granular lymphocyte leukemia. Points from the study as a whole: Top patient clones used TRBV06 genes more often: 8/27 versus 2/35 in controls. About 26% of private leukemic clonotypes occurred rarely in other patients' non-leukemic repertoires. Without HLA matching, higher CD4+ than CD8+ T-LGLL clonality could reflect small sample size. CD4-sorted patient repertoires seemed more clonal than healthy CD4+ repertoires.

A note on this clone: Its antigen is unidentified.

CDR3 length: 15 amino acids. V trimming: 2 bases; J trimming: 6 bases; junction bases outside the gene matches: 10. Germline CDR1 SGHRS, CDR2 YFSETQ. Profiling relied on immunoSEQ multiplex PCR, and the TCRdb table lists in-frame clones only, not all of them. The sample includes roughly 30,000 clones, 65% to 80% of them seen just once. The V call is TRBV5-1, the J call TRBJ2-7; 8 bases are a match to TRBD1. The clonotype was recovered from a human donor in good health. Sequenced material: CD4+ T cells from blood buffy coats. This CDR3 reads CASSLRGQDEGEQYF. CDR3 DNA sequence: TGCGCCAGCAGCTTAAGGGGACAGGACGAAGGCGAGCAGTACTTC.